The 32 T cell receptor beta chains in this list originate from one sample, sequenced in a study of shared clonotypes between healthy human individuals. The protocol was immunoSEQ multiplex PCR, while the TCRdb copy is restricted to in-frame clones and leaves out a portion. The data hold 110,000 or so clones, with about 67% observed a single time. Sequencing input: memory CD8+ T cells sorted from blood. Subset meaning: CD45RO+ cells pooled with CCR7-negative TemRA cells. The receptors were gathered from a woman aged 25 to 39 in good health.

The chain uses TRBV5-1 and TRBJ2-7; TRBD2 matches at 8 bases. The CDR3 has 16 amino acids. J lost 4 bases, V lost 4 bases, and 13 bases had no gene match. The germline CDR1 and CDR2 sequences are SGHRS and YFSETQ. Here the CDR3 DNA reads TGCGCCAGCAGCCGCCCCGGGAGGGGCCCCCGGTACGAGCAGTACTTC. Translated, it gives CASSRPGRGPRYEQYF.

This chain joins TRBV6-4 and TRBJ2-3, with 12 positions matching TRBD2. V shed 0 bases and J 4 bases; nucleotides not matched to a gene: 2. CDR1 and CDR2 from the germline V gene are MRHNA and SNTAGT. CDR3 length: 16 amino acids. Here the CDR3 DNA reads TGTGCCAGCAGTGACTCAGGACTAGCGGGACCAGATACGCAGTATTTT. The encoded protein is CASSDSGLAGPDTQYF.

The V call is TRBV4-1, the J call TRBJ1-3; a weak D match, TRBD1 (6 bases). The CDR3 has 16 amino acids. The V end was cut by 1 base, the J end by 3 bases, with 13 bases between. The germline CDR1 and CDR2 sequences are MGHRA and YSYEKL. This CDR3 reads CASSQALGANGNTIYF. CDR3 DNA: TGCGCCAGCAGCCAAGCTCTGGGGGCGAATGGAAACACCATATATTTT.

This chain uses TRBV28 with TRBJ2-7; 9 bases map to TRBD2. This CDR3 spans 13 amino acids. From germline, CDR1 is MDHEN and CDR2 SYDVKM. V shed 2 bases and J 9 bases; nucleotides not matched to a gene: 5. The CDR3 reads CASSLDQLAGQYF. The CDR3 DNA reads TGTGCCAGCAGTTTAGACCAACTAGCGGGGCAGTACTTC.

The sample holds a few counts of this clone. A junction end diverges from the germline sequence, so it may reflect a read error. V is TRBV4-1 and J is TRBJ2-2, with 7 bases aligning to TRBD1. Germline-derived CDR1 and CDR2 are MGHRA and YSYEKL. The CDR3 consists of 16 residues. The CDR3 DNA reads TGCGCCAGCAGCCAAGATCGACAGGGTTGGCACCGGGGAGCTGTTTTT. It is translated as CASSQDRQGWHRGAVF.

The CDR3 DNA is TGTGCCAGTAGTATCGGGACTAGCGGCCACGAGCAGTACTTC. This gives the protein CASSIGTSGHEQYF. The genes are TRBV19 and TRBJ2-7, with TRBD2 matching 11 bases. Germline V gene data show CDR1 as LNHDA and CDR2 as SQIVND (reference sequence). The V gene end was trimmed by 3 bases and the J gene end by 5 bases; junction bases not matched to a gene: 3. There are 14 residues in the CDR3.

The DNA of the CDR3 is TGTGCCAGCAGACCAATTCGACAGGGAAGCACTGAAGCTTTCTTT. This codes for CASRPIRQGSTEAFF. The chain uses TRBV25-1 and TRBJ1-1; 7 positions match TRBD1. The V and J ends lost 6 bases and 4 bases, in that order; junction bases with no gene match: 11. The germline V gene has CDR1 MGHDK and CDR2 SYGVNS. The CDR3 extends over 15 amino acids.

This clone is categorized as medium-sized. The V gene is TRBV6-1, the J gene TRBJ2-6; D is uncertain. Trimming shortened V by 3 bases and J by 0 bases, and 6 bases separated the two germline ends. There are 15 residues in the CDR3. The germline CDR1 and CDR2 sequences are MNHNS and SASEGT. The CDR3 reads CASSEDGSGANVLTF. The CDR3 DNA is TGTGCCAGCAGTGAGGACGGCTCTGGGGCCAACGTCCTGACTTTC.

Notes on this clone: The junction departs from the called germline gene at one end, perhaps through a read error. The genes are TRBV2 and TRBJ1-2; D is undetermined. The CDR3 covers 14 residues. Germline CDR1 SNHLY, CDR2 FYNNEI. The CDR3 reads CASSDYGRAGGDTF. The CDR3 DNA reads TGTGCCAGCAGTGATTATGGCCGCGCGGGTGGCGACACCTTC.

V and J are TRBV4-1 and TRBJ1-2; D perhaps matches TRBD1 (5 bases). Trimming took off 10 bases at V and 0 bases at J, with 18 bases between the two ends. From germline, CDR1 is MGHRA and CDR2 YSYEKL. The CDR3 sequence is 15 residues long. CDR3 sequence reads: CATGWGDPTNYGYTF. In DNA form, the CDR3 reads TGCGCCACCGGGTGGGGGGATCCTACTAACTATGGCTACACCTTC.

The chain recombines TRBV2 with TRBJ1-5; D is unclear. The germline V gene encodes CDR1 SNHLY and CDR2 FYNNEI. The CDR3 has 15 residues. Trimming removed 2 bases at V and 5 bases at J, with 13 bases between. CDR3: CASSEFPPQYQPQHF. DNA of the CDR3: TGTGCCAGCAGTGAATTCCCCCCCCAGTATCAGCCCCAGCATTTT.

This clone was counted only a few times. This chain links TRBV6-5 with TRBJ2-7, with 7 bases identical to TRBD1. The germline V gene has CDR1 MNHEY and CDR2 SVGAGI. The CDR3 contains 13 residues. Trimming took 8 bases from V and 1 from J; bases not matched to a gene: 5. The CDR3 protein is CASRDRGSYEQYF. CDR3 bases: TGTGCCAGCCGGGACAGAGGATCCTACGAGCAGTACTTC.

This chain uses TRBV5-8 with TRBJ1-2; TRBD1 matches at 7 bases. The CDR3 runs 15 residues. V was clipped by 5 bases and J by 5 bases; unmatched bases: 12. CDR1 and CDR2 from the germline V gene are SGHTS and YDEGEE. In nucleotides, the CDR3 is TGTGCCAGCAGTCACGGGACAGTGAAAGATTATGGCTACACCTTC. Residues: CASSHGTVKDYGYTF. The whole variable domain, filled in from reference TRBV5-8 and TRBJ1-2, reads EAGVTQSPTHLIKTRGQQATLRCSPISGHTSVYWYQQALGLGLQFLLWYDEGEERNRGNFPPRFSGRQFPNYSSELNVNALELEDSALYLCASSHGTVKDYGYTFGSGTRLTVV.

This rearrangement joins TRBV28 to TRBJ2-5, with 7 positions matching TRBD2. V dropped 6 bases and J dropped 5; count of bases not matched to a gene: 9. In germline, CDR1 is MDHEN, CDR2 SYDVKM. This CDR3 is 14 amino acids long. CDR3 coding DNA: TGTGCCAGCAGATTCGGGGGGTCGGAGGAGACCCAGTACTTC. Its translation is CASRFGGSEETQYF.

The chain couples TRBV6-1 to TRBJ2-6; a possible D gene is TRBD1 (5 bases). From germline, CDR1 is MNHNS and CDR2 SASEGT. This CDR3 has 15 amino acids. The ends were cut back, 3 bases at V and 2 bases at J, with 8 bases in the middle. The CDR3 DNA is TGTGCCAGCAGTGACCAGGGAACTGGGGCCAACGTCCTGACTTTC. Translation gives CASSDQGTGANVLTF.

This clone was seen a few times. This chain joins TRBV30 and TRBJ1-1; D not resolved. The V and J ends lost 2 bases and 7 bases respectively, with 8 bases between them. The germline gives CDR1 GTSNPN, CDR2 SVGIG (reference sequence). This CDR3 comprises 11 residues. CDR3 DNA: TGTGCCTGGAGTCGGAGGATTGAAGCTTTCTTT. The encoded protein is CAWSRRIEAFF.

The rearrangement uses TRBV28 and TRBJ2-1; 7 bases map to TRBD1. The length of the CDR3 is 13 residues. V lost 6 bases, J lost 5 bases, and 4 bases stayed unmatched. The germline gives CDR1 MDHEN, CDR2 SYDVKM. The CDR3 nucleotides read TGTGCCAGCAGCTCGGGACAGAACAATGAGCAGTTCTTC. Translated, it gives CASSSGQNNEQFF. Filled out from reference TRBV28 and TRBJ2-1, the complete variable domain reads DVKVTQSSRYLVKRTGEKVFLECVQDMDHENMFWYRQDPGLGLRLIYFSYDVKMKEKGDIPEGYSVSREKKERFSLILESASTNQTSMYLCASSSGQNNEQFFGPGTRLTVL.

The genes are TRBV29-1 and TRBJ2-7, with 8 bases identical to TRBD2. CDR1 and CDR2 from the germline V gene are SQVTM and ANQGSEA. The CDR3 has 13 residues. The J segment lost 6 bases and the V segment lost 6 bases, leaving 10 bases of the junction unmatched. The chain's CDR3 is CSVLGLGHREQYF. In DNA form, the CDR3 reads TGCAGCGTCTTGGGACTAGGCCATCGCGAGCAGTACTTC.

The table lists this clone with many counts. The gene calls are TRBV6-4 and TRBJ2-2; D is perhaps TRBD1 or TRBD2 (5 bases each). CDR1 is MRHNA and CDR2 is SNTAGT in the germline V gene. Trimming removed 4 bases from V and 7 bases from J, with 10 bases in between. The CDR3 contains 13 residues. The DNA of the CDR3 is TGTGCCAGCAGTGGGGACGATAGCGGGGAGCTGTTTTTT. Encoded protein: CASSGDDSGELFF.

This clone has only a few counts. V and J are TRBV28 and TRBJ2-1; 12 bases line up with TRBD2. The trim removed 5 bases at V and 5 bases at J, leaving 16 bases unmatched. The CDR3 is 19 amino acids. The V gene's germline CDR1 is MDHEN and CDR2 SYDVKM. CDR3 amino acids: CASSTSTSGSLGHNNEQFF. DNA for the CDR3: TGTGCCAGCAGTACCTCGACTAGCGGGAGTTTAGGTCACAACAATGAGCAGTTCTTC. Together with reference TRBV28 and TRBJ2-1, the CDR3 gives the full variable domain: DVKVTQSSRYLVKRTGEKVFLECVQDMDHENMFWYRQDPGLGLRLIYFSYDVKMKEKGDIPEGYSVSREKKERFSLILESASTNQTSMYLCASSTSTSGSLGHNNEQFFGPGTRLTVL.

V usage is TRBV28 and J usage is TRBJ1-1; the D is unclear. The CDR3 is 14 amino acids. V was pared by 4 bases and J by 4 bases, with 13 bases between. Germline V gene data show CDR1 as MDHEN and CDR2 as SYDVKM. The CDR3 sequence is CASSSPRGGTEAFF. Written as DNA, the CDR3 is TGTGCCAGCAGTTCACCCCGGGGAGGCACTGAAGCTTTCTTT.

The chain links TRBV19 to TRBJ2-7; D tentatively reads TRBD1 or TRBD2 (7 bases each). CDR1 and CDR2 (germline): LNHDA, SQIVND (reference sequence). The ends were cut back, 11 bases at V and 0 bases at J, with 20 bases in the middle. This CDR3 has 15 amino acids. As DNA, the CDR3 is TGTGCCCATCAGCAGGGGAGGGGGCACTCCTACGAGCAGTACTTC. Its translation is CAHQQGRGHSYEQYF.

The CDR3 DNA sequence: TGTGCCAGCAGCCCTAGCGGCGATGAGCAGTTCTTC. This translates into CASSPSGDEQFF. This chain links TRBV11-1 with TRBJ2-1; 7 bases align to TRBD2. V was clipped by 5 bases and J by 8 bases; unmatched bases: 3. The CDR3 has 12 residues. Germline CDR1 SGHAT, CDR2 FQDESV (reference sequence). Full variable domain (rest looked up from reference TRBV11-1 and TRBJ2-1): EAEVAQSPRYKITEKSQAVAFWCDPISGHATLYWYRQILGQGPELLVQFQDESVVDDSQLPKDRFSAERLKGVDSTLKIQPAELGDSAMYLCASSPSGDEQFFGPGTRLTVL.

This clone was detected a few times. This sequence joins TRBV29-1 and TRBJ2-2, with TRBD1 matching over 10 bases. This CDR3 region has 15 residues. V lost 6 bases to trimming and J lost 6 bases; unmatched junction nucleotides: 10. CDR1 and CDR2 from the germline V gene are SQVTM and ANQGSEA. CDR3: CSVNRDRGSAGELFF. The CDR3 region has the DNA TGCAGCGTCAACCGGGACAGGGGATCTGCCGGGGAGCTGTTTTTT.

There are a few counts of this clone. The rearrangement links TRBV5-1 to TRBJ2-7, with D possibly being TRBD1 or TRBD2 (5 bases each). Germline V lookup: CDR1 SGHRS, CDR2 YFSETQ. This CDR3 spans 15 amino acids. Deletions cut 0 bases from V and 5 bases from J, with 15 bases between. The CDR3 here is CASSLGGLDRHEQYF. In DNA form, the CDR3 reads TGCGCCAGCAGCTTGGGGGGGTTGGACCGACACGAGCAGTACTTC.

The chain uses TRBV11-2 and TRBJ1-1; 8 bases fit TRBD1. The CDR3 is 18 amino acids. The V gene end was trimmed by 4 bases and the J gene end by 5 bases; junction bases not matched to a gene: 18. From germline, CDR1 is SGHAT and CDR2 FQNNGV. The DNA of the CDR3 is TGTGCCAGCAGCTCCCGCTGGCCGGTCACAGGGGGGGATACTGAAGCTTTCTTT. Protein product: CASSSRWPVTGGDTEAFF.

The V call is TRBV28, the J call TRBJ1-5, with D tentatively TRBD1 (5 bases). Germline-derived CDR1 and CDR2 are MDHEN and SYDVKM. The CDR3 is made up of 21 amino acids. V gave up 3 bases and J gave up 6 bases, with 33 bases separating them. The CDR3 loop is CASSFNARTWRRQPARQPQHF. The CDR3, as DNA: TGTGCCAGCAGTTTTAACGCACGCACTTGGAGGCGACAGCCTGCACGTCAGCCCCAGCATTTT. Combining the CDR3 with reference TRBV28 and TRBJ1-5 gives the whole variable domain DVKVTQSSRYLVKRTGEKVFLECVQDMDHENMFWYRQDPGLGLRLIYFSYDVKMKEKGDIPEGYSVSREKKERFSLILESASTNQTSMYLCASSFNARTWRRQPARQPQHFGDGTRLSIL.

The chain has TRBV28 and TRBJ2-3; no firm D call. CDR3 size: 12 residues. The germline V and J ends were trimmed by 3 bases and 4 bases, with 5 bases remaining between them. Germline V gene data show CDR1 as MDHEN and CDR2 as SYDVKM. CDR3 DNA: TGTGCCAGCAGTTTCCTCCCAGATACGCAGTATTTT. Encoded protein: CASSFLPDTQYF.

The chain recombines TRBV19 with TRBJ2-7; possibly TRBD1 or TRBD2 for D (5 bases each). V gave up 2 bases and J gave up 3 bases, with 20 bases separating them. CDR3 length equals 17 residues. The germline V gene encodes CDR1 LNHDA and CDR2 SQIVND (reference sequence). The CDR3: CASSIQLEAGSRYEQYF. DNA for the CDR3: TGTGCCAGTAGTATACAGTTGGAGGCAGGGAGTCGCTACGAGCAGTACTTC.

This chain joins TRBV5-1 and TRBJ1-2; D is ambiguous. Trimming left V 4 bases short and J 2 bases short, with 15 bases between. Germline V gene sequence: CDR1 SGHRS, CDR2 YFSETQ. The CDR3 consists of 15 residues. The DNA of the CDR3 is TGCGCCAGCAGCCCGTCTTTATTCGAAAACTATGGCTACACCTTC. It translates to CASSPSLFENYGYTF.

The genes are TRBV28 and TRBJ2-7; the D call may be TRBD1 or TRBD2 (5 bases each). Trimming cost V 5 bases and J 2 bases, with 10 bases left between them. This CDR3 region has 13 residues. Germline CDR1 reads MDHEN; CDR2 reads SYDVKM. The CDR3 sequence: CASSGRDPYEQYF. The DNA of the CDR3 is TGTGCCAGCAGTGGCCGGGACCCCTACGAGCAGTACTTC.

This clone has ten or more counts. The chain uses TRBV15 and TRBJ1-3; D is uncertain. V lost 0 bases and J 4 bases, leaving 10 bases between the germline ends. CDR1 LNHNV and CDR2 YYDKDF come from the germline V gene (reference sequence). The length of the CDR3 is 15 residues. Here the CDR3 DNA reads TGTGCCACCAGCAGAGATATTGAGGGAGGAAACACCATATATTTT. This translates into CATSRDIEGGNTIYF.